Given below is one T cell receptor beta chain in context. Its target antigen remains unknown. Base qualities are missing; no much larger clone stands one base away. The data derive from a study of T-cell memory formation after mild COVID-19 (dated by TCRdb to about 2021). For the study in its entirety: TCR sequence clusters from the two donors were largely donor specific. In two donors, T-cell clones that expanded and contracted after mild COVID-19 were followed by sequencing TCRalpha and TCRbeta repertoires longitudinally. The cohort was made up of two young adult volunteers, one female and one male, who were previously healthy.

Reads for this sample came from an Illumina NovaSeq 6000. TCRalpha and TCRbeta cDNA libraries were built by 5'RACE with constant-segment primers, adding sample barcodes and unique molecular identifiers. Trizol reagent was used to extract RNA from every sample. Library amplification was performed in two PCR steps, and a second sample barcode and Illumina TruSeq adapters were introduced in the second step. The libraries were sequenced on an Illumina NovaSeq using 2 x 150 bp paired-end reads. The study's own analysis went as follows. Demultiplexing of reads and collapsing into UMI-guided consensus sequences were performed with migec v1.2.7. Using mixcr v2.1.11, the UMI consensuses were aligned to TRA and TRB V and J templates and assembled into clonotypes. A clonotype was counted as expanded or contracted only when both edgeR and NoisET called the clonotype significant, with the noise models trained on biological replicates. For edgeR calls, a false discovery rate-adjusted p below 0.01 and a log2 fold-change threshold of 1 were applied. PCA with hierarchical clustering of max-normalized trajectories of the 1000 most abundant clonotypes was used as exploratory dynamics analysis. Separately sequenced CD4+ and CD8+ repertoires were used to assign a CD4 or CD8 phenotype to each responding clone. TCRdb reprocessed the public reads (quality trimming at Q25 with fastp, clone calling with MiXCR) and kept in-frame beta chains. Identical CDR3 protein sequences are pooled into one entry, listed with their most common genes and DNA. The V and J calls shown here were made by TCRdb, not taken from the authors' results. Present in this sample are about 160,000 distinct CDR3 sequences, roughly 28% of which were seen just once. Of the sample, 12% is held by the ten largest clones.

Ficoll-Paque density gradient centrifugation was used to isolate PBMCs. Study-wide findings and limitations: Contracting CD4+ clones were found mainly in CM and EM memory subsets, while CD8+ clones were enriched in EMRA. Some responding clones were detected in pre-infection memory, suggesting pre-existing cross-reactive memory T cells joined the SARS-CoV-2 response. Only a couple of mild cases were covered by the study, and larger cohorts that include severe cases with pre-infection samples were considered necessary. SARS-CoV-2 specificity was not confirmed for the second-wave clones peaking on day 37. Clones that contracted from day 15 to 85 showed balanced CD4/CD8 phenotypes, whereas a second wave of clones that expanded from day 15 to 37 leaned towards CD4+.

The TCR originated in an adult woman who had mild COVID-19 (a few samples of this study predate the infection). The sample titles of this study are shuffled in the database, so cell type and time point are left out; the donor was told from shared clones. Sequencing was carried out using PBMCs or a T cell subset sorted from them (not recorded which).

The DNA is as follows: TGTGCCAGCAGTCCGAATTGGACAGGGAGGAACACTGAAGCTTTCTTT. Translated, this is CASSPNWTGRNTEAFF. The chain is assembled from TRBV27 and TRBJ1-1; TRBD1 fits 8 bases in the junction. From a lookup of the germline V gene (reference sequence), CDR1 and CDR2 are MNHEY and SMNVEV. At the junction V is shortened by 5 bases and J by 1 base; bases outside the gene matches: 9. Taken from cysteine to phenylalanine, the CDR3 has 16 residues. Of the read, only the CDR3 DNA is kept; its 48 bases are in frame from base 1.